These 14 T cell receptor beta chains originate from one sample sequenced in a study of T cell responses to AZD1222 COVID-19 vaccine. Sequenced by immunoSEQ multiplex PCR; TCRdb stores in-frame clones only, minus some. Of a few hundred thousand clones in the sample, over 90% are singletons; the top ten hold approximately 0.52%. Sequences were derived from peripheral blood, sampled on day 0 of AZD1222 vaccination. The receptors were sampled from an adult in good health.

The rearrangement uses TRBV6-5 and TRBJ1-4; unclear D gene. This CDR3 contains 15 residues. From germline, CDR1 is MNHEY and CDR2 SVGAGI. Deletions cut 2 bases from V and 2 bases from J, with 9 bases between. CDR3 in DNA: TGTGCCAGCAGTTACAGTCCACAGACTAATGAAAAACTGTTTTTT. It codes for CASSYSPQTNEKLFF.

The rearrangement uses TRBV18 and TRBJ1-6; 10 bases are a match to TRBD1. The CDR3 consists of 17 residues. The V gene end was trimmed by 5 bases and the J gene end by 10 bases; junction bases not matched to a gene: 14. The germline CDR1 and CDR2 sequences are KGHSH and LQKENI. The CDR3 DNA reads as TGTGCCAGCTCATCGGGACAGGGGTTTCGAGTTGACTCACCCCTCCACTTT. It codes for CASSSGQGFRVDSPLHF.

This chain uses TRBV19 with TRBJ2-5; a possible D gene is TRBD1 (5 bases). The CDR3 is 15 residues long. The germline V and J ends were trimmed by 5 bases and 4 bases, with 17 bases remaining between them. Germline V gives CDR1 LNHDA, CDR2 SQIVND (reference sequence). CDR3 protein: CASSLDTGIGETQYF. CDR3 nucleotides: TGTGCCAGTAGTTTGGACACTGGGATAGGAGAGACCCAGTACTTC.

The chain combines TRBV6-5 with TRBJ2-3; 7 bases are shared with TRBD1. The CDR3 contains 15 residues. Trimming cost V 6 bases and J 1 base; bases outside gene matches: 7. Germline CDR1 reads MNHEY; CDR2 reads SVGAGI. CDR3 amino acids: CASRPRGPRTDTQYF. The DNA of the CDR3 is TGTGCCAGCAGGCCGAGGGGGCCCCGCACAGATACGCAGTATTTT.

This CDR3 is CASSPRGLATHEQYF. The CDR3 region has the DNA TGTGCCAGCAGCCCCAGGGGACTAGCGACACATGAGCAGTACTTC. V usage is TRBV7-9 and J usage is TRBJ2-7; 10 bases map to TRBD2. Unmatched junction bases numbered 11, after V lost 5 bases and J lost 7 bases. This CDR3 comprises 15 residues. The germline gives CDR1 SEHNR, CDR2 FQNEAQ (reference sequence).

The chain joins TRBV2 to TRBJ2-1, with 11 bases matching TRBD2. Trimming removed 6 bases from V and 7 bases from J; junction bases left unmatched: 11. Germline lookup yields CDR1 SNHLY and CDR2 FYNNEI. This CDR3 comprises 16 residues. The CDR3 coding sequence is TGTGCCAGCAGCTCTACCTTTAGCGGGGGGGCTAATGAGCAGTTCTTC. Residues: CASSSTFSGGANEQFF.

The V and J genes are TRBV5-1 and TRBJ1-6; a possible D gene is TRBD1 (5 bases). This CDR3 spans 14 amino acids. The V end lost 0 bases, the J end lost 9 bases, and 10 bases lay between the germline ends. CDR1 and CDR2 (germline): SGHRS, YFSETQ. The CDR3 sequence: CASSLEGKGSPLHF. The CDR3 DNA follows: TGCGCCAGCAGCTTGGAGGGGAAAGGTTCACCCCTCCACTTT.

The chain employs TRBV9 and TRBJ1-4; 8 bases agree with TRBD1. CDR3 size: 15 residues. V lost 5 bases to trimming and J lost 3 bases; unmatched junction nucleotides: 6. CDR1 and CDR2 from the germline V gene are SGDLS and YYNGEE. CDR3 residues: CASSQQGAANEKLFF. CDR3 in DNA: TGTGCCAGCAGTCAGCAGGGGGCGGCTAATGAAAAACTGTTTTTT.

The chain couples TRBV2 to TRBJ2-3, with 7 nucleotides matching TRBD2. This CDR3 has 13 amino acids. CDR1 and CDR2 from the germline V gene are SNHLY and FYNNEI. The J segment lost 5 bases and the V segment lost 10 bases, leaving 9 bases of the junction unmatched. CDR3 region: CATLAPSGDTQYF. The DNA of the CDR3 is TGTGCCACCCTAGCGCCTAGCGGAGATACGCAGTATTTT.

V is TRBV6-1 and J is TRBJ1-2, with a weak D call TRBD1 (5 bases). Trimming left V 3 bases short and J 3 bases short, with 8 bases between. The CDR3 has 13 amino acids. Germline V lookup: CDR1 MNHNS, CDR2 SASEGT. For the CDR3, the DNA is TGTGCCAGCAGTGAGATACAGGACTATGGCTACACCTTC. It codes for CASSEIQDYGYTF.

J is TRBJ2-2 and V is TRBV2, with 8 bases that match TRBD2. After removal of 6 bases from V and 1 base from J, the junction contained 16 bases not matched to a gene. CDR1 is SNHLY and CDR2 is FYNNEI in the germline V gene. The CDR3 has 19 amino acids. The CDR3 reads CASRDDWSSGGGNTGELFF. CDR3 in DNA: TGTGCCAGCAGGGATGACTGGTCCAGCGGGGGAGGGAACACCGGGGAGCTGTTTTTT.

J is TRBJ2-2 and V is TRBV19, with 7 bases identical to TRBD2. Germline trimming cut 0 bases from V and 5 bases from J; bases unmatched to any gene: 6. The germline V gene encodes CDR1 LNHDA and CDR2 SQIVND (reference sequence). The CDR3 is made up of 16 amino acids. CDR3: CASSIEGTGGTGELFF. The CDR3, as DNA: TGTGCCAGTAGTATAGAAGGGACGGGAGGAACCGGGGAGCTGTTTTTT. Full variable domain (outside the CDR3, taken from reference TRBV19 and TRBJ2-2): DGGITQSPKYLFRKEGQNVTLSCEQNLNHDAMYWYRQDPGQGLRLIYYSQIVNDFQKGDIAEGYSVSREKKESFPLTVTSAQKNPTAFYLCASSIEGTGGTGELFFGEGSRLTVL.

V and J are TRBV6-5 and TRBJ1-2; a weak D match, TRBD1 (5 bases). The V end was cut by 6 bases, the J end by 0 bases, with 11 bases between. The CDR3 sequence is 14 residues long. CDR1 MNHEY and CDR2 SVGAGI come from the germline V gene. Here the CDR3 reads CASRRDPSNYGYTF. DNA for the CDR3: TGTGCCAGCAGGCGGGACCCTTCTAACTATGGCTACACCTTC.

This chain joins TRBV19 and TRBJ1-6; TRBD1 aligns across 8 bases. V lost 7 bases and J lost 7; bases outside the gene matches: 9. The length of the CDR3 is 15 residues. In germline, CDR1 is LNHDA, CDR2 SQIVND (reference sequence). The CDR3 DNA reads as TGTGCCAGTACCCAAGGGGACAGGATGAATTCACCCCTCCACTTT. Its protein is CASTQGDRMNSPLHF.